One and the same sample provided the 3 T cell receptor beta chains below, sequenced in a study of identical twins. Via MiXCR, TCRdb re-called the 5' RACE reads, giving one row per CDR3 protein. This sample carries fewer than 500,000 distinct CDR3 sequences, roughly 13% of them seen once, and the ten largest clones take 0.8% to 1%. The sample was also reused in another study, on yellow fever vaccine responses in identical twins.

Sequenced sample: CD4+ T cells sorted from blood. These receptors came from a woman aged 18-29 years in good health.

This clonotype was counted a few times. The rearrangement uses TRBV7-2 and TRBJ2-7; D not resolved. V lost 6 bases, J lost 3 bases, and 15 bases lay in between. The CDR3 runs to 14 residues. CDR1 is SGHTA, CDR2 FQGNSA, per germline. The CDR3 DNA sequence: TGTGCCAGCAGGCCAACTAATTCCTACTACGAGCAGTACTTC. Its protein is CASRPTNSYYEQYF. Complete variable domain (other parts from reference TRBV7-2 and TRBJ2-7): GAGVSQSPSNKVTEKGKDVELRCDPISGHTALYWYRQSLGQGLEFLIYFQGNSAPDKSGLPSDRFSAERTGGSVSTLTIQRTQQEDSAVYLCASRPTNSYYEQYFGPGTRLTVT.

This clonotype appeared a few times. This chain connects TRBV20-1 to TRBJ1-4, with D maybe TRBD1 (6 bases). Trimming took 0 bases from V and 7 from J, leaving 15 bases between them. Germline-derived CDR1 and CDR2 are DFQATT and SNEGSKA (reference sequence). The CDR3 is made up of 15 amino acids. The CDR3 here is CSAREWGQGFEKLFF. CDR3 sequence (DNA): TGCAGTGCTAGAGAATGGGGGCAGGGGTTTGAAAAACTGTTTTTT.

The rearrangement uses TRBV20-1 and TRBJ2-1; TRBD2 matches 8 bases. Trimming at V came to 0 bases and at J to 10 bases, leaving 14 bases not matched to a gene. Looked up from germline, CDR1 is DFQATT and CDR2 is SNEGSKA (reference sequence). The CDR3 runs 16 residues. The DNA for the CDR3 is TGCAGTGCTAGAGATTATAGAGGAGTCGGGAGGGGCGAGCAGTTCTTC. It codes for CSARDYRGVGRGEQFF.